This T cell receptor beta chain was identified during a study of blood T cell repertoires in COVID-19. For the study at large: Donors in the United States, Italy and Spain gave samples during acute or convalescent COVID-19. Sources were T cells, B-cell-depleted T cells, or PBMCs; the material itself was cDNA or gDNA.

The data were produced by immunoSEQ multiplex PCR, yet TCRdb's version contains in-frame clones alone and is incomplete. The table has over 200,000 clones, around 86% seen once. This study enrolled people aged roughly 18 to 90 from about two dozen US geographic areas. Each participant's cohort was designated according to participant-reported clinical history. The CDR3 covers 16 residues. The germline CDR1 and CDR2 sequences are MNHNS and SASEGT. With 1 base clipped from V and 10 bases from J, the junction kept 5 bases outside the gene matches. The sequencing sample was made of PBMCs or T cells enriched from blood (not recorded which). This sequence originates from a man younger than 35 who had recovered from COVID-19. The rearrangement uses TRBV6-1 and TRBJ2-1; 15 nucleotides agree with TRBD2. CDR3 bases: TGTGCCAGCAGTGAAGTGGGACTAGCGGGAGGTCGAGAGCAGTTCTTC. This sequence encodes CASSEVGLAGGREQFF.